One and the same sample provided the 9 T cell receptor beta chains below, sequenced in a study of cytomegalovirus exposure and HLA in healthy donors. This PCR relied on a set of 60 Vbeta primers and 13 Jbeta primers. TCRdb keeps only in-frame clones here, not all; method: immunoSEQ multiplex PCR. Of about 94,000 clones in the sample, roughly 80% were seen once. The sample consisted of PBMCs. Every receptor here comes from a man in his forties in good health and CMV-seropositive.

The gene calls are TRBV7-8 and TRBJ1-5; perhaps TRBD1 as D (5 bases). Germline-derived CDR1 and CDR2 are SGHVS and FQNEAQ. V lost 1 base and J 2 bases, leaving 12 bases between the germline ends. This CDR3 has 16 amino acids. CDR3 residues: CASSLGPLRGNQPQHF. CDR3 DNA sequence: TGTGCCAGCAGCTTAGGCCCACTCAGGGGCAATCAGCCCCAGCATTTT.

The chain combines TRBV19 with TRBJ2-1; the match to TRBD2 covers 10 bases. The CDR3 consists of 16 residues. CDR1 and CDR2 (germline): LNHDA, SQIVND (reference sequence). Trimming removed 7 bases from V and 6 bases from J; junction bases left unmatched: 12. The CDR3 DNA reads TGTGCCAGTACCCCTAGACGAGCTAGCGGGGGCAATGAGCAGTTCTTC. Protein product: CASTPRRASGGNEQFF.

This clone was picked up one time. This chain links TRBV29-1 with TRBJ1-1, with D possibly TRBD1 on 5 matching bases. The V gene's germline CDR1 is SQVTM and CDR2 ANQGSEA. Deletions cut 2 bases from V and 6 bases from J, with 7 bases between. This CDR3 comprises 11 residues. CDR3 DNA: TGCAGCGTTGAACCAGGGTCTGAAGCTTTCTTT. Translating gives CSVEPGSEAFF. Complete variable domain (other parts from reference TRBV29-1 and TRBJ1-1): SAVISQKPSRDICQRGTSLTIQCQVDSQVTMMFWYRQQPGQSLTLIATANQGSEATYESGFVIDKFPISRPNLTFSTLTVSNMSPEDSSIYLCSVEPGSEAFFGQGTRLTVV.

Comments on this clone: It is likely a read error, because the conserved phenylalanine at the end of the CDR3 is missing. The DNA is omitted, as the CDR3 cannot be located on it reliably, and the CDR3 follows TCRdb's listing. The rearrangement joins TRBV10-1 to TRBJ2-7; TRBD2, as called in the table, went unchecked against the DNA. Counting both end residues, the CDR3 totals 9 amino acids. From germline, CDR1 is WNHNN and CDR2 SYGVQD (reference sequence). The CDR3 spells CAIGGRLGT.

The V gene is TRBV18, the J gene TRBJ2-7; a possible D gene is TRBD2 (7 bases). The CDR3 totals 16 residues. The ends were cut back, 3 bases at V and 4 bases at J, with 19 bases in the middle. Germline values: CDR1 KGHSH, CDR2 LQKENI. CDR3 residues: CASSPPQQGGYYEQYF. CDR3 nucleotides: TGTGCCAGCTCACCCCCTCAACAGGGAGGGTATTACGAGCAGTACTTC.

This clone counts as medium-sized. DNA of the CDR3: TGCGCCAGCAGCGCCGACAGGGGGGTAAGCCTGACTGAAGCTTTCTTT. Translation: CASSADRGVSLTEAFF. The chain combines TRBV5-1 with TRBJ1-1; 9 bases map to TRBD1. Germline values: CDR1 SGHRS, CDR2 YFSETQ. This CDR3 is 16 amino acids long. Losses at the gene ends were 4 bases for V and 5 bases for J; bases not matched to a gene: 12. The whole variable domain, remainder taken from reference TRBV5-1 and TRBJ1-1, is KAGVTQTPRYLIKTRGQQVTLSCSPISGHRSVSWYQQTPGQGLQFLFEYFSETQRNKGNFPGRFSGRQFSNSRSEMNVSTLELGDSALYLCASSADRGVSLTEAFFGQGTRLTVV.

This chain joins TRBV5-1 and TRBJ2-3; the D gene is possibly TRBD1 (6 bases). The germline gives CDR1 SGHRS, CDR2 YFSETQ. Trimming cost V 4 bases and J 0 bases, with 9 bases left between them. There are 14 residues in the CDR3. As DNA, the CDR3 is TGCGCCAGCAGCCCTGGACAGAGCACAGATACGCAGTATTTT. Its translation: CASSPGQSTDTQYF.

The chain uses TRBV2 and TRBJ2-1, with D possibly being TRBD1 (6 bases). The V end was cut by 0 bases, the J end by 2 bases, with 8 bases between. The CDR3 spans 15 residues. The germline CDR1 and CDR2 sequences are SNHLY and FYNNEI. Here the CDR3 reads CASSEAGAAYNEQFF. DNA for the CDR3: TGTGCCAGCAGTGAAGCGGGGGCCGCCTACAATGAGCAGTTCTTC.

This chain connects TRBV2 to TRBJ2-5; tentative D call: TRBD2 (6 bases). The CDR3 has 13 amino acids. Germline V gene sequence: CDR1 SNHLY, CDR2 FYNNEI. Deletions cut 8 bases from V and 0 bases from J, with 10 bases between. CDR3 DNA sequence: TGTGCCAGCCAACGGGAGAACCAAGAGACCCAGTACTTC. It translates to CASQRENQETQYF.